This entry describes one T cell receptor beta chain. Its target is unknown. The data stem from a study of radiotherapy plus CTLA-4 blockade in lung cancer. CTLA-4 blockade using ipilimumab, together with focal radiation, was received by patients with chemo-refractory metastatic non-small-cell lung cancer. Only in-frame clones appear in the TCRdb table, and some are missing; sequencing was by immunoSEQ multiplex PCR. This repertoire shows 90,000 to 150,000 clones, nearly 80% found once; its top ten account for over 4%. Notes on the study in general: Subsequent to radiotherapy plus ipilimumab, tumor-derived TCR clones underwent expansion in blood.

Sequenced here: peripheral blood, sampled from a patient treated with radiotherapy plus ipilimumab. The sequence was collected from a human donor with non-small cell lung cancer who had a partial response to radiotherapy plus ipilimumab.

This chain's CDR3 is CASSPGGVSTEAFF. Written as DNA, the CDR3 is TGTGCCAGCAGTCCCGGGGGGGTAAGCACTGAAGCTTTCTTT. The genes are TRBV6-4 and TRBJ1-1; D might be TRBD1 (5 bases). The germline CDR1 and CDR2 sequences are MRHNA and SNTAGT. V lost 5 bases and J 4 bases, leaving 14 bases between the germline ends. The CDR3 is 14 amino acids.